Described below is a single T cell receptor beta chain sequence and its context. Its antigen is still unknown. An end of the junction differs from the germline gene, which may be a read error. These data originate in a study of tumor and adjacent non-tumor tissue in lung cancer. Study background: Aged about 30 to 76 years, patients included nine to ten men and about 5 women with stage I to III disease. Study-wide points: Top 100 clones took a larger repertoire share in normal lung. Tumor tissue had significantly higher TCR diversity than normal lung.

RNA was extracted from bulk tissue without any cell sorting. More than 3 cm separated this lung sample from the edge of the tumor. Three rounds of nested PCR, following a modified ARM-PCR protocol, produced the TCRbeta library. One entry per CDR3 protein results from TCRdb running MiXCR on the multiplex PCR reads. The repertoire holds 85,000 to 130,000 distinct CDR3 sequences, with over 55% as singletons. The CDR3 covers 14 residues. Germline-derived CDR1 and CDR2 are SGHAT and FQNNGV. This clonotype was obtained from a young man with non-small cell lung cancer. This chain connects TRBV11-2 to TRBJ2-1, with 8 positions matching TRBD2. The specimen sequenced was distant non-tumor lung tissue. The CDR3 reads CACSTSGTRNEQFF. As DNA, the CDR3 is TGTGCCTGCAGCACTAGCGGAACCAGGAATGAACAGTTCTTC. The entire variable domain, with the rest obtained from reference TRBV11-2 and TRBJ2-1, is as follows: EAGVAQSPRYKIIEKRQSVAFWCNPISGHATLYWYQQILGQGPKLLIQFQNNGVVDDSQLPKDRFSAERLKGVDSTLKIQPAKLEDSAVYLCACSTSGTRNEQFFGPGTRLTVL.